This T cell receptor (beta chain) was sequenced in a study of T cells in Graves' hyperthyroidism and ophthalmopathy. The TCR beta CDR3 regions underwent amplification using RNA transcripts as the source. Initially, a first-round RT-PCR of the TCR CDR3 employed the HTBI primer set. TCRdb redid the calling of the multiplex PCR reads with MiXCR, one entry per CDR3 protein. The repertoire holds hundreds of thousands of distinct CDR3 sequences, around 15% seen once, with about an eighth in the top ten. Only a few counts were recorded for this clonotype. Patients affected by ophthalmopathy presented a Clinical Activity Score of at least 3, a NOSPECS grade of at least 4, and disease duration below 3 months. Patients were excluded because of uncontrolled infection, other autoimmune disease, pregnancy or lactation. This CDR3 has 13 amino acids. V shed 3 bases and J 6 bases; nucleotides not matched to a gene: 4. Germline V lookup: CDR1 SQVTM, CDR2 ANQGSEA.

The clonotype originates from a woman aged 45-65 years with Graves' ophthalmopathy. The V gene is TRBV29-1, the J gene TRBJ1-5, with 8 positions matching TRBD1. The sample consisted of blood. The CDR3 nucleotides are TGCAGCGTTGACCAGGGGGCGGGTCAGCCCCAGCATTTT. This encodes CSVDQGAGQPQHF. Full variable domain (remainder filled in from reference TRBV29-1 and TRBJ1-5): SAVISQKPSRDICQRGTSLTIQCQVDSQVTMMFWYRQQPGQSLTLIATANQGSEATYESGFVIDKFPISRPNLTFSTLTVSNMSPEDSSIYLCSVDQGAGQPQHFGDGTRLSIL.